The T cell receptor beta chain under discussion was sequenced for a study of post-analysis software for immune sequencing data (dated by TCRdb to about 2015). About the full investigation: Disease courses on record covered relapsing-remitting, secondary progressive and progressive-relapsing multiple sclerosis, though some patients had no subtype annotation. The patient repertoires were compared against roughly 12 previously published healthy control repertoires obtained from donors aged 6 to 25 years. A subset of samples was prepared in parallel using single-end sample barcoding, then pooled and co-amplified after Illumina adapter ligation. The research as a whole found: Strong co-clustering of samples prepared in the same batch was shown by direct clustering with F measure, prompting a batch-effect correction. Compared with controls, multiple sclerosis patients had significantly lower normalized Chao1 diversity, a finding suggesting substantial peripheral T-cell clonal expansion. Significantly higher frequencies in patients than in controls were found for five or six TRBV segments, including TRBV5-6, TRBV5-1 and TRBV20-1. The multiple sclerosis patient group was slightly younger than the control group.

TCR beta repertoires were profiled from peripheral blood of approximately 13 young patients with multiple sclerosis to demonstrate the VDJtools post-analysis software. The multiple sclerosis patients were children and adolescents ranging in age from about 6 to 17 years. The method was PCR. Sequencing used an Illumina HiSeq 2500. To reduce PCR and sequencing biases, unique molecular identifiers were incorporated into the TCR beta cDNA libraries. Every 1 to 10 million input T cells yielded 500,000 or so cDNA molecules, meaning each molecule approximated one T cell. The patient libraries were prepared and sequenced using the same protocol as the earlier healthy control dataset. Within a given batch, samples were prepared together, multiplexed and sequenced on the same HiSeq lane. As for the authors' bioinformatics: MIGEC was used to process the raw barcoded reads, and molecular identifier groups with only a single read were discarded before consensus assembly and CDR3 extraction. Clonotype tables were post-analysed with VDJtools, normalizing diversity by down-sampling all datasets to the smallest sample size. In repertoire overlap clustering, CDR3 amino acid sequences, but not nucleotide sequences, were matched to correct batch-related cross-sample contamination. TCRdb reanalyzed the raw reads on its own, using fastp at Q25 for trimming and MiXCR for clone calling, and kept in-frame beta chains. Entries are consolidated by CDR3 protein sequence, retaining the most common genes and DNA. None of the V and J calls come from the authors' own analysis; TCRdb made them. Present in this sample are some 450,000 distinct CDR3 sequences, under 55% of which were seen just once. About 12% of the sample goes to the ten largest clones.

Details on this clonotype: The specificity of this receptor is unknown. Qualities for individual bases were not recorded, and no much larger clone is one base off.

The CDR3 goes from the cysteine to the phenylalanine over 14 residues. CDR3 DNA only is kept here, 42 bases in frame from base 1. CDR1 DFQATT and CDR2 SNEGSKA were looked up in the germline V gene (reference sequence). Trimming accounts for 6 bases at V and 7 bases at J, while the number of junction bases matched to no gene is 6. Sequenced: blood. The clonotype was recovered from a girl between 10 and 17 years old with multiple sclerosis. The receptor chain draws on TRBV20-1 and TRBJ2-1, and 13 junction bases match TRBD2. The CDR3 has the sequence CSAPGLAGPNEQFF. The DNA reads as follows: TGCAGTGCCCCGGGACTAGCGGGACCTAATGAGCAGTTCTTC.